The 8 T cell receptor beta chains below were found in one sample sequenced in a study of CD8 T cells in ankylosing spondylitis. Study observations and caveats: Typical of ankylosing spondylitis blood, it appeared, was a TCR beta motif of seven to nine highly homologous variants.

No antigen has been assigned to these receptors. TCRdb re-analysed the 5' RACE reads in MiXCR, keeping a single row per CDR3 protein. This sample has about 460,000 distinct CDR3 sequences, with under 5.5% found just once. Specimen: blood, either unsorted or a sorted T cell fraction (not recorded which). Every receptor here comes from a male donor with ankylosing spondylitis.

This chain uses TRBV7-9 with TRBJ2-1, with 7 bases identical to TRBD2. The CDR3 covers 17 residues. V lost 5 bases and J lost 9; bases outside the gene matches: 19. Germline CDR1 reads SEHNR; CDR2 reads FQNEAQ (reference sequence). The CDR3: CASSPGRSGDLGGEQFF. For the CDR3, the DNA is TGTGCCAGCAGCCCCGGGAGGTCGGGAGACCTCGGGGGTGAGCAGTTCTTC.

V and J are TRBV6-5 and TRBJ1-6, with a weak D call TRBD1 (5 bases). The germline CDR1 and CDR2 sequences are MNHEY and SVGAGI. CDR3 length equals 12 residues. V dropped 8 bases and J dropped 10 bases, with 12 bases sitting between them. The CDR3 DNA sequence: TGTGCCAGCGGATACCGGGGCTCACCCCTCCACTTT. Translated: CASGYRGSPLHF.

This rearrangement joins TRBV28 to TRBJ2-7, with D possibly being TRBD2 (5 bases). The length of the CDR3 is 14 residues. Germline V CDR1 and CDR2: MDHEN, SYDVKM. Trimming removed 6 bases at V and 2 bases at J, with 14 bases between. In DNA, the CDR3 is TGTGCCAGCAGCGGATCTTTGGAGGCCTACGAGCAGTACTTC. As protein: CASSGSLEAYEQYF.

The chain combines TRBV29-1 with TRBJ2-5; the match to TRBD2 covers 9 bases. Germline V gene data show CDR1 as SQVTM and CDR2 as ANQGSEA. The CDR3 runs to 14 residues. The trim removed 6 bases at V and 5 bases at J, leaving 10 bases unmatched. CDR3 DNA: TGCAGCGTAGGGGAGGGACTAGCACAGGAGACCCAGTACTTC. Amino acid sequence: CSVGEGLAQETQYF.

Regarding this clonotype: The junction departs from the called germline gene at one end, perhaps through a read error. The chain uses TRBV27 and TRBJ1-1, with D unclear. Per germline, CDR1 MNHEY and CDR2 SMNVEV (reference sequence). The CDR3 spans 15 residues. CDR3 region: CTSSPESPVRTEAFF. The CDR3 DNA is TGCACCAGCAGCCCCGAGTCTCCGGTCAGGACTGAAGCTTTCTTT.

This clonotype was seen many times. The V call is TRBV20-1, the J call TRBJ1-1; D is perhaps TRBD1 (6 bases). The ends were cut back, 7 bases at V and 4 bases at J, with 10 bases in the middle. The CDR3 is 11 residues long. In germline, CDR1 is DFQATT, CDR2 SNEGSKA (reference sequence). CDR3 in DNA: TGCAGTGTGAGGGGGGGCACTGAAGCTTTCTTT. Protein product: CSVRGGTEAFF.

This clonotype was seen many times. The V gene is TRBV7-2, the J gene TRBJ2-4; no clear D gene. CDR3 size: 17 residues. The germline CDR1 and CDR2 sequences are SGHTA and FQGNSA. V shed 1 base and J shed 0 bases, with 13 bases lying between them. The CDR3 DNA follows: TGTGCCAGCAGCTTAGGGGTTGGAACGGGAGCCAAAAACATTCAGTACTTC. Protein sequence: CASSLGVGTGAKNIQYF.

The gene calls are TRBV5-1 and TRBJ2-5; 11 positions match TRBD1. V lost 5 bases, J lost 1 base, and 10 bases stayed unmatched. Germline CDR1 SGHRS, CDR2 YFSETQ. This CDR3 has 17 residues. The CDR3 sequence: CASSFPGTGGGQETQYF. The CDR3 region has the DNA TGCGCCAGCAGTTTCCCTGGGACAGGGGGGGGCCAAGAGACCCAGTACTTC.